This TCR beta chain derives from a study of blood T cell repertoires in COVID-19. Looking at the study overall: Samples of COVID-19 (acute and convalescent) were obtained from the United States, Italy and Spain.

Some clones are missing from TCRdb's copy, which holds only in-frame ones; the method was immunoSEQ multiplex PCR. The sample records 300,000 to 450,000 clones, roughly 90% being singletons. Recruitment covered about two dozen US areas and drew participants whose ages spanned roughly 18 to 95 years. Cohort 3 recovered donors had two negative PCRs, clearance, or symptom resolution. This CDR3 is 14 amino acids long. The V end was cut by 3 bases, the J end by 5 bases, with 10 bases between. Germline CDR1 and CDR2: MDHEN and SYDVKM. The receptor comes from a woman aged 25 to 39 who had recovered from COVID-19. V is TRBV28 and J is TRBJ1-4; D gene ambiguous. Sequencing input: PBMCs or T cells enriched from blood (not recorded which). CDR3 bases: TGTGCCAGCAGTTTGCCGGGAGGGAATGAAAAACTGTTTTTT. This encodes CASSLPGGNEKLFF.